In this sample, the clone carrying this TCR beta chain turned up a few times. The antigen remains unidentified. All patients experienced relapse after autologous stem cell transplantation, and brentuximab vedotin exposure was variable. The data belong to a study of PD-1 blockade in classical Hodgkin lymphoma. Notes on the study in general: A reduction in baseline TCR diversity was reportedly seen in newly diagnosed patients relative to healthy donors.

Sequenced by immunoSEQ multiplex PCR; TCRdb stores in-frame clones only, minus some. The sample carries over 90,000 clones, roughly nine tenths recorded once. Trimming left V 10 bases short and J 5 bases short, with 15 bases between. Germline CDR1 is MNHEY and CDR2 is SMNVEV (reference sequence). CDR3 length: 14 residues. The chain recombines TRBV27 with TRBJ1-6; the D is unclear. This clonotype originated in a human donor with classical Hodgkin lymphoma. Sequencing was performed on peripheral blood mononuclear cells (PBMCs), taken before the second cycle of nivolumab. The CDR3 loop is CATARSVDNSPLHF. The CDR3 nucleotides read TGTGCCACCGCCCGGTCTGTAGATAATTCACCCCTCCACTTT.